These T cell receptor beta chains were read from a single sample in a study of blood T cell repertoires in COVID-19. TCRdb keeps only in-frame clones here, not all; method: immunoSEQ multiplex PCR. The sample yields a few hundred thousand clones, around 87% seen once. Material for sequencing was peripheral blood. Receptors originate from a woman aged 45-60 years with acute or convalescent COVID-19. Both conserved end residues are part of each CDR3. D genes are given only for firm matches. Not all rows give a size; the values are once, few, many and, for expanded clones, a class.

V gene: TRBV19
D gene: TRBD1
clone size: -
J gene: TRBJ2-3
CDR3 DNA: TGTGCCAGTAGTCCCCGGACAGGAAGGGCAGATACGCAGTATTTT
CDR3 protein: CASSPRTGRADTQYF

V gene: TRBV7-2
D gene: -
clone size: once
J gene: TRBJ1-1
CDR3 DNA: TGTGCCAGCAGCCAAACAGGGAACACTGAAGCTTTCTTT
CDR3 protein: CASSQTGNTEAFF

V gene: TRBV10-3
D gene: TRBD2
clone size: -
J gene: TRBJ2-1
CDR3 DNA: TGTGCCATCAGGGGACTAGCGGGAGGGCCCGACAATGAGCAGTTCTTC
CDR3 protein: CAIRGLAGGPDNEQFF

V gene: TRBV19
D gene: TRBD2
clone size: -
J gene: TRBJ2-1
CDR3 DNA: TGTGCCAGTAGTATCGCCCGCGGGGGGACTAGCAATGAGCAGTTCTTC
CDR3 protein: CASSIARGGTSNEQFF

V gene: TRBV3-1/TRBV3-2
D gene: TRBD2
clone size: -
J gene: TRBJ2-1
CDR3 DNA: TGTGCCAGCAGCCTGACTAGCGACAATGAGCAGTTCTTC
CDR3 protein: CASSLTSDNEQFF

V gene: TRBV3-1/TRBV3-2
D gene: TRBD1
clone size: -
J gene: TRBJ1-3
CDR3 DNA: TGTGCCAGCAGCGCTCCCGGGACAGGGGGAAACACCATATATTTT
CDR3 protein: CASSAPGTGGNTIYF

V gene: TRBV6-2/TRBV6-3
D gene: -
clone size: -
J gene: TRBJ1-1
CDR3 DNA: TGTGCCAGCAGTTACGGTCGGGACACTGAAGCTTTCTTT
CDR3 protein: CASSYGRDTEAFF

V gene: TRBV19
D gene: TRBD1
clone size: -
J gene: TRBJ2-3
CDR3 DNA: TGTGCCAGTAGTATTGGGACAGGGGGCTTTCAAGATACGCAGTATTTT
CDR3 protein: CASSIGTGGFQDTQYF

V gene: TRBV6-6
D gene: TRBD1
clone size: -
J gene: TRBJ1-2
CDR3 DNA: TGTGCCAGCAGTTCTACAGGGGTGACGGATGGCTACACCTTC
CDR3 protein: CASSSTGVTDGYTF

V gene: TRBV7-2
D gene: -
clone size: -
J gene: TRBJ1-2
CDR3 DNA: TGTGCCAGCAGCCCTTACAGTCCCGGTGGCTACACCTTC
CDR3 protein: CASSPYSPGGYTF

V gene: TRBV13
D gene: -
clone size: -
J gene: TRBJ1-2
CDR3 DNA: TGTGCCAGCAGCCGGCGACTTACGGGCTACACCTTC
CDR3 protein: CASSRRLTGYTF

V gene: TRBV24-1
D gene: -
clone size: -
J gene: TRBJ2-2
CDR3 DNA: TGTGCCACCAGTGATTTGGGTTCAGGGAACACCGGGGAGCTGTTTTTT
CDR3 protein: CATSDLGSGNTGELFF

V gene: TRBV3-1/TRBV3-2
D gene: TRBD2
clone size: few
J gene: TRBJ2-1
CDR3 DNA: TGTGCCAGCAGTGCTGGACTAGCGGTCTCCTACAATGAGCAGTTCTTC
CDR3 protein: CASSAGLAVSYNEQFF

V gene: TRBV19
D gene: -
clone size: -
J gene: TRBJ1-5
CDR3 DNA: TGTGCCAGTAGCCCCCCCAGGGGCAGGGCCTACAATCAGCCCCAGCATTTT
CDR3 protein: CASSPPRGRAYNQPQHF

V gene: TRBV7-2
D gene: TRBD2
clone size: -
J gene: TRBJ2-7
CDR3 DNA: TGTGCCAGCAGCCACCGGGGGGGAGCCTACGAGCAGTACTTC
CDR3 protein: CASSHRGGAYEQYF

V gene: TRBV20-1
D gene: -
clone size: once
J gene: TRBJ1-6
CDR3 DNA: TGCAGTGCTAGTGGCGTCTCCGTCGGTTCACCCCTCCACTTT
CDR3 protein: CSASGVSVGSPLHF

V gene: TRBV5-5
D gene: -
clone size: -
J gene: TRBJ2-7
CDR3 DNA: TGTGCCAGCAGCTTGGCTATCGAGCAGTACTTC
CDR3 protein: CASSLAIEQYF

V gene: TRBV4-1
D gene: -
clone size: -
J gene: TRBJ1-4
CDR3 DNA: TGCGCCAGCAGCCACCCCCGGTCGGGGGTGAATGAAAAACTGTTTTTT
CDR3 protein: CASSHPRSGVNEKLFF

V gene: TRBV27
D gene: -
clone size: -
J gene: TRBJ2-1
CDR3 DNA: TGTGCCGGACTGTCTAAAGGGAAACAGTTCTTC
CDR3 protein: CAGLSKGKQFF

V gene: TRBV28
D gene: -
clone size: -
J gene: TRBJ1-2
CDR3 DNA: TGTGCCAGCAGTCCCCAGGGGTCTGGTGGCTACACCTTC
CDR3 protein: CASSPQGSGGYTF

V gene: TRBV6-2/TRBV6-3
D gene: -
clone size: -
J gene: TRBJ1-6
CDR3 DNA: TGTGCCAGCAGTTGGAGGGGCGTAGGAAATTCACCCCTCCACTTT
CDR3 protein: CASSWRGVGNSPLHF

V gene: TRBV7-9
D gene: -
clone size: -
J gene: TRBJ1-1
CDR3 DNA: TGTGCCAGCAGCCAACGATTAGCTGGCCCGAGTGGCACTGAAGCTTTCTTT
CDR3 protein: CASSQRLAGPSGTEAFF

V gene: TRBV21-1
D gene: -
clone size: -
J gene: TRBJ2-7
CDR3 DNA: TGTGCCAGCAGCAAATGGCTAGCGGGCACATTCTACGAGCAGTACTTC
CDR3 protein: CASSKWLAGTFYEQYF

V gene: TRBV7-9
D gene: -
clone size: -
J gene: TRBJ1-1
CDR3 DNA: TGTGCCAGCAGCCGTACAGGGAGAACTGAAGCTTTCTTT
CDR3 protein: CASSRTGRTEAFF

V gene: TRBV7-9
D gene: -
clone size: -
J gene: TRBJ2-3
CDR3 DNA: TGTGCCAGCAGCTTAGTCCAGGCGAGCACAGATACGCAGTATTTT
CDR3 protein: CASSLVQASTDTQYF

V gene: TRBV7-9
D gene: TRBD1
clone size: -
J gene: TRBJ1-2
CDR3 DNA: TGTGCCAGCAGCTTAGACAGGGGTCCTTCCCTCTATGGCTACACCTTC
CDR3 protein: CASSLDRGPSLYGYTF

V gene: TRBV27
D gene: -
clone size: -
J gene: TRBJ2-1
CDR3 DNA: TGTGCCAGCAGTTTACGGGGTGCCTTGGCGTACAATGAGCAGTTCTTC
CDR3 protein: CASSLRGALAYNEQFF

V gene: TRBV27
D gene: TRBD1
clone size: -
J gene: TRBJ1-5
CDR3 DNA: TGTGCCAGCAGTCTAACACTGGACAGGGGGATCCATCAGCCCCAGCATTTT
CDR3 protein: CASSLTLDRGIHQPQHF

V gene: TRBV10-2
D gene: -
clone size: -
J gene: TRBJ1-2
CDR3 DNA: TGCGCCAGCCACAGGGAAGAGTACTATGGCTACACCTTC
CDR3 protein: CASHREEYYGYTF

V gene: TRBV4-2
D gene: -
clone size: -
J gene: TRBJ1-2
CDR3 DNA: TGTGCCAGCAGCCCTTTCCCAGGGGTCGGTAACTATGGCTACACCTTC
CDR3 protein: CASSPFPGVGNYGYTF

V gene: TRBV5-4
D gene: TRBD1
clone size: -
J gene: TRBJ1-1
CDR3 DNA: TGTGCCAGCAGCTTTCGCTATCCAGGGGGCTGGAACACTGAAGCTTTCTTT
CDR3 protein: CASSFRYPGGWNTEAFF

V gene: TRBV28
D gene: TRBD1
clone size: -
J gene: TRBJ1-1
CDR3 DNA: TGTGCCAGCAGTTGGGTCGGATGGACAGGGACGAACACTGAAGCTTTCTTT
CDR3 protein: CASSWVGWTGTNTEAFF

V gene: TRBV6-2/TRBV6-3
D gene: -
clone size: -
J gene: TRBJ1-1
CDR3 DNA: TGTGCCAGCAGTTACTCGACCCAGCGTGGGACTGAAGCTTTCTTT
CDR3 protein: CASSYSTQRGTEAFF

V gene: TRBV7-6
D gene: TRBD2
clone size: -
J gene: TRBJ2-3
CDR3 DNA: TGTGCCAGCAGCTTAGGAAGCGGGAGATCAACAGATACGCAGTATTTT
CDR3 protein: CASSLGSGRSTDTQYF

V gene: TRBV9
D gene: TRBD2
clone size: once
J gene: TRBJ2-5
CDR3 DNA: TGTGCCAGCAGCGGCATCCTAGGGACTAGCGGGAGCCCCGGGAGGGAGACCCAGTACTTC
CDR3 protein: CASSGILGTSGSPGRETQYF

V gene: TRBV7-2
D gene: -
clone size: -
J gene: TRBJ1-5
CDR3 DNA: TGTGCCAGCAGCGGTGGCAGCAATCAGCCCCAGCATTTT
CDR3 protein: CASSGGSNQPQHF

V gene: TRBV28
D gene: TRBD1
clone size: -
J gene: TRBJ1-6
CDR3 DNA: TGTGCCAGCCCGGGACAGGGTAATTCACCCCTCCACTTT
CDR3 protein: CASPGQGNSPLHF

V gene: TRBV11-3
D gene: TRBD1
clone size: -
J gene: TRBJ2-1
CDR3 DNA: TGTGCCAGCAGCTCGGGACAGGGGAGCTACAATGAGCAGTTCTTC
CDR3 protein: CASSSGQGSYNEQFF

V gene: TRBV28
D gene: TRBD1
clone size: -
J gene: TRBJ2-2
CDR3 DNA: TGTGCCAGCAGTTCCCCCTCAGACAGGGCAGTGGGGGAGCTGTTTTTT
CDR3 protein: CASSSPSDRAVGELFF

V gene: TRBV30
D gene: -
clone size: -
J gene: TRBJ1-6
CDR3 DNA: TGTGCCTGGAGTATTCGGAGTAATTCACCCCTCCACTTT
CDR3 protein: CAWSIRSNSPLHF

V gene: TRBV29-1
D gene: -
clone size: -
J gene: TRBJ2-5
CDR3 DNA: TGCAGCGTCCAGCCCGGAGGTGGGGAGACCCAGTACTTC
CDR3 protein: CSVQPGGGETQYF

V gene: TRBV5-1
D gene: TRBD1
clone size: -
J gene: TRBJ1-4
CDR3 DNA: TGCGCCAGCAGCTTGACAGGGGGTAATGAAAAACTGTTTTTT
CDR3 protein: CASSLTGGNEKLFF

V gene: TRBV18
D gene: TRBD1
clone size: -
J gene: TRBJ1-1
CDR3 DNA: TGTGCCAGCTCAGCAGGGGGATGGGACACTGAAGCTTTCTTT
CDR3 protein: CASSAGGWDTEAFF

V gene: TRBV29-1
D gene: TRBD1
clone size: -
J gene: TRBJ2-7
CDR3 DNA: TGCAGCGTTGAAAGTCAGGGGGCAGGTGAGCAGTACTTC
CDR3 protein: CSVESQGAGEQYF

V gene: TRBV10-3
D gene: -
clone size: -
J gene: TRBJ2-1
CDR3 DNA: TGTGCCATCAGTGAGAGGCGGGGTCAAGGCGATGAGCAGTTCTTC
CDR3 protein: CAISERRGQGDEQFF

V gene: TRBV5-1
D gene: TRBD1
clone size: -
J gene: TRBJ2-3
CDR3 DNA: TGCGCCAGCAGCCCGGTAGGGACAGGGCAGCCAGATACGCAGTATTTT
CDR3 protein: CASSPVGTGQPDTQYF

V gene: TRBV28
D gene: TRBD1
clone size: -
J gene: TRBJ1-1
CDR3 DNA: TGTGCCAGCAGTCAAAGGACAGGGGGCCGCACTGAAGCTTTCTTT
CDR3 protein: CASSQRTGGRTEAFF

V gene: TRBV24-1
D gene: -
clone size: -
J gene: TRBJ2-3
CDR3 DNA: TGTGCCACCAGCAGGGGAGTTGGGAGCACAGATACGCAGTATTTT
CDR3 protein: CATSRGVGSTDTQYF

V gene: TRBV4-1
D gene: -
clone size: -
J gene: TRBJ2-1
CDR3 DNA: TGCGCCAGCAGCCAAGATGCTAGTCTCAGCTCCTACAATGAGCAGTTCTTC
CDR3 protein: CASSQDASLSSYNEQFF

V gene: TRBV25-1
D gene: TRBD1
clone size: -
J gene: TRBJ1-3
CDR3 DNA: TGTGCCAGCAGTAGACAGGGACCTGGAAACACCATATATTTT
CDR3 protein: CASSRQGPGNTIYF

V gene: TRBV2
D gene: TRBD1
clone size: -
J gene: TRBJ1-6
CDR3 DNA: TGTGCCAGCAGTCCAGCCCGGGACAGGGGCCGCAATTCACCCCTCCACTTT
CDR3 protein: CASSPARDRGRNSPLHF